The 30 T cell receptor beta chains below were found in one sample sequenced in a study of blood T cell repertoires in COVID-19 (dated by TCRdb to about 2020). Library prep was done by the immunoSEQ multiplex PCR assay. The table was pulled from immuneACCESS by TCRdb, which kept in-frame rearrangements only. Such tables lose some clones; where checked, under half of the loss comes from unresolved V genes, and the rest has no known cause. The sample has about 290,000 clones on record, around 85% of them singletons. The top ten hold around 4.2% of the sample. What was sequenced was peripheral blood. The receptors here all came from a woman aged 50 to 60 with active or convalescent COVID-19.

This chain joins TRBV5-8 and TRBJ1-1; weak D call: TRBD1 (6 bases). Per germline, CDR1 SGHTS and CDR2 YDEGEE. The CDR3 totals 17 residues. Trimming removed 4 bases at V and 0 bases at J, with 19 bases between. CDR3 nucleotides: TGTGCCAGCAGCCCCGGGGCAGGGGCAATCTTGAACACTGAAGCTTTCTTT. Translating gives CASSPGAGAILNTEAFF.

The V call is TRBV12-5, the J call TRBJ1-5; 7 bases are a match to TRBD1. Per germline, CDR1 LGHNT and CDR2 FRNRAP. The CDR3 has 13 residues. V shed 6 bases, J shed 8 bases, and the junction held 7 bases outside the gene matches. This CDR3 is CASGPTGAEPQHF. CDR3 coding DNA: TGTGCTAGTGGACCAACAGGGGCAGAGCCCCAGCATTTT. Based on the CDR3 plus reference TRBV12-5 and TRBJ1-5, the full variable domain is DARVTQTPRHKVTEMGQEVTMRCQPILGHNTVFWYRQTMMQGLELLAYFRNRAPLDDSGMPKDRFSAEMPDATLATLKIQPSEPRDSAVYFCASGPTGAEPQHFGDGTRLSIL.

This chain links TRBV28 with TRBJ1-2, with D tentatively TRBD1 (6 bases). This CDR3 is 14 amino acids long. Between the trimmed V and J ends, which lost 4 bases and 4 bases, there was a span of 13 bases. Germline V gene lookup returns CDR1 MDHEN and CDR2 SYDVKM. The CDR3, as DNA: TGTGCCAGCAGTTGGGGCCAGGGGACCTATGGCTACACCTTC. Residues: CASSWGQGTYGYTF.

The chain uses TRBV7-6 and TRBJ2-5; TRBD2 agrees at 12 bases. Germline CDR1 and CDR2: SGHVS and FNYEAQ. V trimming: 4 bases; J trimming: 2 bases; junction bases outside the gene matches: 5. The CDR3 sequence is 16 residues long. The CDR3 DNA follows: TGTGCCAGCAGCTATAGACTAGCGGGGGATCAAGAGACCCAGTACTTC. Its protein product is CASSYRLAGDQETQYF.

The chain carries TRBV13 and TRBJ2-5, with D possibly matching TRBD2 (5 bases). V lost 0 bases, J lost 1 base, and 12 bases lay in between. Germline V gene sequence: CDR1 PRHDT, CDR2 FYEKMQ (reference sequence). The CDR3 length is 16 residues. The CDR3 sequence is CASSLGGSESQETQYF. CDR3 in DNA: TGTGCCAGCAGCTTAGGTGGGAGTGAGTCCCAAGAGACCCAGTACTTC. The full variable domain, completed using reference TRBV13 and TRBJ2-5, is AAGVIQSPRHLIKEKRETATLKCYPIPRHDTVYWYQQGPGQDPQFLISFYEKMQSDKGSIPDRFSAQQFSDYHSELNMSSLELGDSALYFCASSLGGSESQETQYFGPGTRLLVL.

The chain combines TRBV29-1 with TRBJ1-3, with D maybe TRBD1 (5 bases). This CDR3 comprises 13 residues. The V and J ends lost 5 bases and 3 bases respectively, with 11 bases between them. The germline V gene encodes CDR1 SQVTM and CDR2 ANQGSEA. The CDR3 sequence: CSVSAGLGNTIYF. The DNA of the CDR3 is TGCAGCGTTTCTGCGGGGCTTGGAAACACCATATATTTT.

Comments on this clone: Given a much more abundant clone one base away, this may be a read error. The rearrangement links TRBV5-4 to TRBJ2-6, with D possibly being TRBD1 (5 bases). The CDR3 loop spans 15 amino acids. Germline CDR1 and CDR2: SGHNT and YYREEE (reference sequence). Trimming left V 0 bases short and J 2 bases short, with 6 bases between. This chain's CDR3 is CASSLVGAGANVLTF. The CDR3 nucleotides are TGTGCCAGCAGCTTGGTAGGGGCTGGGGCCAACGTCCTGACTTTC. The entire variable domain, with the rest obtained from reference TRBV5-4 and TRBJ2-6, is as follows: ETGVTQSPTHLIKTRGQQVTLRCSSQSGHNTVSWYQQALGQGPQFIFQYYREEENGRGNFPPRFSGLQFPNYSSELNVNALELDDSALYLCASSLVGAGANVLTFGAGSRLTVL.

The CDR3 spells CASSSSSGIYEQYF. As DNA, the CDR3 is TGTGCCAGCAGCTCCTCTAGCGGGATCTACGAGCAGTACTTC. V gene TRBV11-1 combines with J gene TRBJ2-7; TRBD2 matches 9 bases. CDR1 and CDR2 (germline): SGHAT, FQDESV (reference sequence). V gave up 4 bases and J gave up 3 bases; unmatched junction bases: 4. The CDR3 sequence is 14 residues long. The full variable domain, with the rest looked up from reference TRBV11-1 and TRBJ2-7, is EAEVAQSPRYKITEKSQAVAFWCDPISGHATLYWYRQILGQGPELLVQFQDESVVDDSQLPKDRFSAERLKGVDSTLKIQPAELGDSAMYLCASSSSSGIYEQYFGPGTRLTVT.

This rearrangement joins TRBV10-3 to TRBJ2-7; 11 bases match TRBD2. The V gene end was trimmed by 3 bases and the J gene end by 3 bases; junction bases not matched to a gene: 4. This CDR3 region has 15 residues. In germline, CDR1 is ENHRY, CDR2 SYGVKD. Written as DNA, the CDR3 is TGTGCCATCAGTGAACCCGGGACTAGCGGCTACGAGCAGTACTTC. It is translated as CAISEPGTSGYEQYF.

The CDR3 here is CASSYAEGYGYTF. The CDR3 DNA sequence: TGTGCCAGCAGTTACGCGGAGGGGTATGGCTACACCTTC. The chain carries TRBV6-5 and TRBJ1-2, with TRBD1 as a possible D gene (5 bases). The CDR3 spans 13 residues. Germline CDR1 and CDR2: MNHEY and SVGAGI. The V and J ends lost 2 bases and 5 bases respectively, with 9 bases between them.

This chain connects TRBV5-1 to TRBJ2-7; no clear D gene. The V end lost 0 bases, the J end lost 0 bases, and 7 bases lay between the germline ends. From germline, CDR1 is SGHRS and CDR2 YFSETQ. The CDR3 contains 14 residues. CDR3 in amino acids: CASSLGSDSYEQYF. CDR3 coding DNA: TGCGCCAGCAGCTTGGGATCAGACTCCTACGAGCAGTACTTC.

This chain uses TRBV3-1 (or the pseudogene TRBV3-2) with TRBJ2-3; maybe TRBD2 (5 bases). Trimming left V 0 bases short and J 6 bases short, with 13 bases between. The CDR3 is 15 amino acids. Germline-derived CDR1 and CDR2 are LGHDT and YNNKEL (reference sequence). CDR3 amino acids: CASSQDRTASDTQYF. As DNA, the CDR3 is TGTGCCAGCAGCCAAGATAGGACTGCCTCGGATACGCAGTATTTT.

The J gene is TRBJ1-3, the V gene TRBV19; D gene uncertain. V was trimmed by 3 bases and J by 4 bases, leaving 7 bases between them. The germline V gene encodes CDR1 LNHDA and CDR2 SQIVND (reference sequence). The CDR3 totals 13 residues. The CDR3 coding sequence is TGTGCCAGTAGTATCGGGAGGGGAAACACCATATATTTT. Encoded protein: CASSIGRGNTIYF. The entire variable domain, with the rest obtained from reference TRBV19 and TRBJ1-3, is as follows: DGGITQSPKYLFRKEGQNVTLSCEQNLNHDAMYWYRQDPGQGLRLIYYSQIVNDFQKGDIAEGYSVSREKKESFPLTVTSAQKNPTAFYLCASSIGRGNTIYFGEGSWLTVV.

This clone was seen a single time. The chain recombines TRBV10-2 with TRBJ1-5; 7 nucleotides agree with TRBD1. Trimming removed 0 bases from V and 1 base from J; junction bases left unmatched: 3. This CDR3 has 16 residues. CDR1 is WSHSY and CDR2 is SAAADI in the germline V gene. The CDR3: CASSESYRGSNQPQHF. The DNA of the CDR3 is TGCGCCAGCAGTGAGTCTTACAGGGGCAGCAATCAGCCCCAGCATTTT.

The chain links TRBV19 to TRBJ1-2; unclear D gene. V was trimmed by 5 bases and J by 1 base, leaving 11 bases between them. Germline CDR1 LNHDA, CDR2 SQIVND (reference sequence). This CDR3 has 14 amino acids. Here the CDR3 DNA reads TGTGCCAGTAGTCGTACAGCCTTTAACTATGGCTACACCTTC. Translating it yields CASSRTAFNYGYTF.

The rearrangement uses TRBV7-8 and TRBJ2-7; tentative D call: TRBD2 (5 bases). This CDR3 is built from 15 residues. Trimming cost V 4 bases and J 0 bases, with 13 bases left between them. CDR1 SGHVS and CDR2 FQNEAQ come from the germline V gene. The CDR3 is CASSSTTRVSYEQYF. CDR3 DNA: TGTGCCAGCAGCTCGACAACTAGGGTCTCCTACGAGCAGTACTTC.

Here the CDR3 reads CASSVGPAPGTPLHF. CDR3 DNA sequence: TGTGCCAGCAGCGTAGGCCCAGCCCCAGGGACACCCCTCCACTTT. The chain combines TRBV9 with TRBJ1-6; possible D gene TRBD1, 5 bases. CDR1 and CDR2 from the germline V gene are SGDLS and YYNGEE. This CDR3 has 15 residues. V was pared by 0 bases and J by 11 bases, with 15 bases between.

This chain links TRBV19 with TRBJ2-1; 7 positions match TRBD2. This CDR3 is 15 amino acids long. Germline V gives CDR1 LNHDA, CDR2 SQIVND (reference sequence). V lost 2 bases, J lost 4 bases, and 5 bases stayed unmatched. CDR3 loop: CASSISSGKYNEQFF. The CDR3 DNA is TGTGCCAGTAGTATATCCAGCGGGAAATACAATGAGCAGTTCTTC. Using reference TRBV19 and TRBJ2-1 for the parts outside the CDR3, the full variable domain is DGGITQSPKYLFRKEGQNVTLSCEQNLNHDAMYWYRQDPGQGLRLIYYSQIVNDFQKGDIAEGYSVSREKKESFPLTVTSAQKNPTAFYLCASSISSGKYNEQFFGPGTRLTVL.

V and J are TRBV7-9 and TRBJ2-2; no clear D. Between the trimmed V and J ends, which lost 5 bases and 5 bases, there was a span of 6 bases. The CDR3 length is 12 residues. The V gene's germline CDR1 is SEHNR and CDR2 FQNEAQ (reference sequence). CDR3: CASSPRTGELFF. The CDR3 nucleotides are TGTGCCAGCAGCCCCCGTACCGGGGAGCTGTTTTTT.

The chain joins TRBV3-1 (or the pseudogene TRBV3-2) to TRBJ2-1; TRBD2 matches at 7 bases. Germline CDR1 is LGHDT and CDR2 is YNNKEL (reference sequence). Unmatched junction bases numbered 4, after V lost 0 bases and J lost 2 bases. The CDR3 is 16 residues long. CDR3 sequence: CASSQETAGAYNEQFF. The CDR3 DNA reads TGTGCCAGCAGCCAAGAAACTGCGGGGGCCTACAATGAGCAGTTCTTC.

This chain uses TRBV5-4 with TRBJ2-5; 10 nucleotides line up with TRBD2. V was clipped by 4 bases and J by 2 bases; unmatched bases: 8. Germline V gene data show CDR1 as SGHNT and CDR2 as YYREEE (reference sequence). This CDR3 spans 16 amino acids. CDR3 loop: CASSAASGSLQETQYF. The CDR3 DNA reads TGTGCCAGCAGCGCGGCTAGCGGGAGTCTGCAAGAGACCCAGTACTTC.

This rearrangement joins TRBV3-1 (or the pseudogene TRBV3-2) to TRBJ2-4, with 14 bases lining up with TRBD2. After removal of 2 bases from V and 1 base from J, the junction contained 7 bases not matched to a gene. The CDR3 length is 19 residues. Germline V lookup: CDR1 LGHDT, CDR2 YNNKEL (reference sequence). The CDR3 DNA reads TGTGCCAGCAGCCAATTCGCGACTAGCGGGAGGGGCGCCAAAAACATTCAGTACTTC. It codes for CASSQFATSGRGAKNIQYF.

This clone was picked up a small number of times. V and J are TRBV2 and TRBJ2-7; 13 nucleotides agree with TRBD2. This CDR3 contains 16 residues. Germline V gene lookup returns CDR1 SNHLY and CDR2 FYNNEI. Trimming cost V 7 bases and J 3 bases; bases outside gene matches: 9. The CDR3 reads CASKMKGLAGHYEQYF. As DNA, the CDR3 is TGTGCCAGCAAGATGAAGGGACTAGCGGGACACTACGAGCAGTACTTC.

This chain uses TRBV4-2 with TRBJ2-2; TRBD2 is a possible D gene (6 bases). V lost 0 bases to trimming and J lost 1 base, with 9 bases between them. The germline gives CDR1 LGHNA, CDR2 YNFKEQ. The CDR3 runs to 16 residues. CDR3 loop: CASSQDIGGNTGELFF. The CDR3 DNA sequence: TGTGCCAGCAGCCAAGATATCGGGGGGAACACCGGGGAGCTGTTTTTT.

V and J are TRBV5-1 and TRBJ1-2; no clear D. CDR1 and CDR2 from the germline V gene are SGHRS and YFSETQ. V was pared by 6 bases and J by 2 bases, with 20 bases between. The length of the CDR3 is 16 residues. The CDR3 loop is CASKENIVTLNYGYTF. CDR3 sequence (DNA): TGCGCCAGCAAGGAGAATATTGTCACCTTAAACTATGGCTACACCTTC.

The rearrangement links TRBV25-1 to TRBJ2-2; D is unclear. Germline V gene data show CDR1 as MGHDK and CDR2 as SYGVNS. Trimming took off 3 bases at V and 5 bases at J, with 4 bases between the two ends. The CDR3 is 12 amino acids. This chain's CDR3 is CASSDNTGELFF. The DNA of the CDR3 is TGTGCCAGCAGTGATAATACCGGGGAGCTGTTTTTT.

The genes are TRBV25-1 and TRBJ1-6; D call uncertain. V lost 5 bases and J lost 4, with 12 bases in between. Germline loops: CDR1 MGHDK, CDR2 SYGVNS. The CDR3 length is 15 residues. CDR3 DNA: TGTGCCAGCAGTAAATGGAACAGTTATAATTCACCCCTCCACTTT. It specifies CASSKWNSYNSPLHF.

The V call is TRBV7-7, the J call TRBJ1-2; TRBD1 agrees at 8 bases. Germline CDR1 and CDR2: SSHAT and FNYEAQ (reference sequence). V lost 4 bases and J lost 6; bases outside the gene matches: 16. The CDR3 covers 17 residues. DNA of the CDR3: TGTGCCAGCAGCTCAAAGAGAAAGGGGCAGGGGGCGAATGGCTACACCTTC. Its translation: CASSSKRKGQGANGYTF. Together with reference TRBV7-7 and TRBJ1-2, the CDR3 gives the full variable domain: GAGVSQSPRYKVTKRGQDVTLRCDPISSHATLYWYQQALGQGPEFLTYFNYEAQPDKSGLPSDRFSAERPEGSISTLTIQRTEQRDSAMYRCASSSKRKGQGANGYTFGSGTRLTVV.

This sequence joins TRBV5-6 and TRBJ2-5; 9 nucleotides align to TRBD2. The ends lost 2 bases at V and 3 bases at J; junction bases unmatched: 14. Germline V gives CDR1 SGHDT, CDR2 YYEEEE. This CDR3 is built from 18 residues. The CDR3 reads CASSFEQVAGEAKETQYF. Here the CDR3 DNA reads TGTGCCAGCAGCTTCGAACAGGTAGCGGGAGAGGCCAAAGAGACCCAGTACTTC.

The chain carries TRBV5-4 and TRBJ2-1; 10 positions match TRBD1. CDR3 length: 14 residues. With V trimmed by 8 bases and J by 6 bases, 8 bases remained unmatched. Germline V CDR1 and CDR2: SGHNT, YYREEE (reference sequence). The CDR3 region is CASTRDRGSNEQFF. DNA of the CDR3: TGTGCCAGTACCCGGGACAGGGGATCCAATGAGCAGTTCTTC.